This entry is about one T cell receptor (beta chain). The data were obtained in a study of molecular identifiers for immune sequencing clone quantification. This CDR3 is built from 12 residues. V lost 10 bases to trimming and J lost 5 bases, with 14 bases between them. Germline assignment: CDR1 MDHEN and CDR2 SYDVKM. One entry per CDR3 protein results from TCRdb running MiXCR on the PCR reads. This table has over 600,000 distinct CDR3 sequences, nearly 20% appearing once. The rearrangement joins TRBV28 to TRBJ1-1; tentative D call: TRBD1 (5 bases). The clonotype comes from a human donor in good health. Some libraries in this study had Jurkat cell RNA spiked in. The source material was naive CD8+ T cells from blood, with Jurkat cell RNA spiked in. This sample's subset: FACS-sorted CD8+CD4-CCR7+CD45RA+ naive T cells. The CDR3 sequence: CATASGFTEAFF. In DNA, the CDR3 is TGTGCCACCGCCTCAGGGTTTACTGAAGCTTTCTTT.